The clone carrying this T cell receptor beta chain was detected many times. The antigen remains undetermined. Construction of TCR beta libraries relied on iRepertoire HTBI primers and on Arm-PCR targeting CDR3 regions. TCRdb redid the calling of the multiplex PCR reads with MiXCR, one entry per CDR3 protein. The sample has a few hundred thousand distinct CDR3 sequences; roughly 25% are singletons. This CDR3 contains 13 residues. The V and J ends lost 7 bases and 3 bases respectively, with 16 bases between them. In germline, CDR1 is SQVTM, CDR2 ANQGSEA. The record originates from a study of regulatory T cells in long-lasting Graves disease. The study, taken as a whole, reports: Persistent disease favored TRBV28, TRBJ1-2 and TRBJ2-5. More public clonotypes were shared by persistent patients (about 3,000) than by new patients (approximately 1,000). It was possible that the small sample size reduced accuracy. Blood alone, not thyroid tissue, was studied.

Time point denoted: persistent/refractory GD, antithyroid drugs over 5 years with positive TRAb. PBMC RNA served as the TCR library source. This sequence originates from a woman in her forties with Graves disease. This specimen consisted of peripheral blood mononuclear cells (PBMCs), obtained when the disease was refractory, from a patient treated with antithyroid drugs. This sequence joins TRBV29-1 and TRBJ2-7, with D tentatively TRBD2 (6 bases). The CDR3, as DNA: TGCAGCGCTGGACGGGCCGGGAGCTACGAGCAGTACTTC. It encodes CSAGRAGSYEQYF.